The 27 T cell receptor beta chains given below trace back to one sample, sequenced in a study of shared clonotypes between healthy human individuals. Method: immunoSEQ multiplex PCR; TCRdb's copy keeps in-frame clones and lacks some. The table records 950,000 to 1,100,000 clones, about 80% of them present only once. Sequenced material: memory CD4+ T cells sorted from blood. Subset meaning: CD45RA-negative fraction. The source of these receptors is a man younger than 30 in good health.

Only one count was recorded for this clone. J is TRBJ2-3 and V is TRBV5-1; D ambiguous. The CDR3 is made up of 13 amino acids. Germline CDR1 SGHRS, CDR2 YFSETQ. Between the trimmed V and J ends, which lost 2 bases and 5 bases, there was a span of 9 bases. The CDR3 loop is CASSFEGGDTQYF. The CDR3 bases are TGCGCCAGCAGCTTCGAAGGTGGAGATACGCAGTATTTT.

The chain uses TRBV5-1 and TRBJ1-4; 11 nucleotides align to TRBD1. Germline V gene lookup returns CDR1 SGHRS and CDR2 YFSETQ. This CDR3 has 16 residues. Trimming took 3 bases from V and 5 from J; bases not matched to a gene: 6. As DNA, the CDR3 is TGCGCCAGCAGCTCCGGGACAGGGGGGAGAAATGAAAAACTGTTTTTT. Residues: CASSSGTGGRNEKLFF.

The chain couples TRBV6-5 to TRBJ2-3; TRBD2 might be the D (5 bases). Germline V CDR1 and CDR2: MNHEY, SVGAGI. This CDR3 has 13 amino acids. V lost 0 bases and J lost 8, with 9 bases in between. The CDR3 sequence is CASSYSQRATQYF. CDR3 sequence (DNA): TGTGCCAGCAGTTACTCGCAGAGGGCTACGCAGTATTTT.

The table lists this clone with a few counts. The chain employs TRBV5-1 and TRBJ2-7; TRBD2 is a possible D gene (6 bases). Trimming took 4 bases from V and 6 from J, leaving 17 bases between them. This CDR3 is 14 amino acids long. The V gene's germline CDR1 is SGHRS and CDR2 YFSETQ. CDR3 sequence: CASSPTQLATEQYF. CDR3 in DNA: TGCGCCAGCAGCCCCACTCAACTAGCTACCGAGCAGTACTTC.

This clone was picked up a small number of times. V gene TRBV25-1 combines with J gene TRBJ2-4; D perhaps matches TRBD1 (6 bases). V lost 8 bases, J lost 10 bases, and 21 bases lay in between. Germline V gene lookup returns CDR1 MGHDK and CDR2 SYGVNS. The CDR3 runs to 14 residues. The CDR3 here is CASQTVGPGAIQYF. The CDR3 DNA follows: TGTGCCAGCCAAACCGTGGGGCCAGGGGCTATTCAGTACTTC.

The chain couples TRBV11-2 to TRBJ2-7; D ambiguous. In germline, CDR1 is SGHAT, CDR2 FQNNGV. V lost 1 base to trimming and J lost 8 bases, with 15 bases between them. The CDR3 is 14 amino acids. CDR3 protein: CASSLGPYPIKQYF. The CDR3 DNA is TGTGCCAGCAGCTTAGGGCCGTATCCCATCAAGCAGTACTTC.

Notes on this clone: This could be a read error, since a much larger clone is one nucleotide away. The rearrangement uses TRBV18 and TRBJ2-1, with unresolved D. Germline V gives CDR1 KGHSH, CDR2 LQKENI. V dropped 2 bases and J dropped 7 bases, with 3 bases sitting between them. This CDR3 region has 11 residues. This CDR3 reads CASSPVNEQFF. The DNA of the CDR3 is TGTGCCAGCTCACCAGTGAATGAGCAGTTCTTC.

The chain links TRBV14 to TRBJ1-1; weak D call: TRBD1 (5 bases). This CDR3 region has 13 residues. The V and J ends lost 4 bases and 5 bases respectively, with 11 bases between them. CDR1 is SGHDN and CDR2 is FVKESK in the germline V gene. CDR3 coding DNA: TGTGCCAGCAGCCTTCTGGGGCGGACTGAAGCTTTCTTT. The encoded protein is CASSLLGRTEAFF.

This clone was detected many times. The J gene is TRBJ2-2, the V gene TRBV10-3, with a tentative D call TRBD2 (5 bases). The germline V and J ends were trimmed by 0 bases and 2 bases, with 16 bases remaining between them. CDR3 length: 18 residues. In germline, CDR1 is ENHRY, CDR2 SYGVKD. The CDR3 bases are TGTGCCATCAGTGAGTCCTCAGTTGGGAGTGCAAACACCGGGGAGCTGTTTTTT. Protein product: CAISESSVGSANTGELFF.

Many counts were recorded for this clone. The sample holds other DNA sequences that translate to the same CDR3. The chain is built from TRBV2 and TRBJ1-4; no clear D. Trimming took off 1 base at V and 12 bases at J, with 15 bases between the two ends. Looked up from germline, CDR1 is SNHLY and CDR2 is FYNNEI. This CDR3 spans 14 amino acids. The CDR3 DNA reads TGTGCCAGCAGTGAAGGGGCCCGCTGGGCAGAACTGTTTTTT. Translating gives CASSEGARWAELFF.

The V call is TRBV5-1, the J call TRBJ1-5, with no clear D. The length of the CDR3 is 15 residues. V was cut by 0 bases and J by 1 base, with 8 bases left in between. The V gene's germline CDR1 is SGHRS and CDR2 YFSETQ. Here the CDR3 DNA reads TGCGCCAGCAGCTTGGAGTCAGGAAGCAATCAGCCCCAGCATTTT. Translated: CASSLESGSNQPQHF.

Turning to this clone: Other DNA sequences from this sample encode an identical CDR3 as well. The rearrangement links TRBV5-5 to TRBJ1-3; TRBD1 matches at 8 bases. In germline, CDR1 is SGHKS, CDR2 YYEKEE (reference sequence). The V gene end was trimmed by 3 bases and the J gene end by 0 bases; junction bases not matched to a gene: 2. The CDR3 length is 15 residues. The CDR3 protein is CASSSDRVSGNTIYF. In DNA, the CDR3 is TGTGCCAGCAGCTCGGACAGGGTCTCTGGAAACACCATATATTTT.

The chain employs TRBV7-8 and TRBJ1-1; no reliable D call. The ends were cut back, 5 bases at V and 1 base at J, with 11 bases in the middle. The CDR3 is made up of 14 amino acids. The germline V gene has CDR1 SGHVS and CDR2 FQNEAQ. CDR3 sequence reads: CASSPFYENTEAFF. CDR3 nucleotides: TGTGCCAGCAGCCCTTTTTACGAGAACACTGAAGCTTTCTTT. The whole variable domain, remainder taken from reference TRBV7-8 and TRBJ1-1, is GAGVSQSPRYKVAKRGQDVALRCDPISGHVSLFWYQQALGQGPEFLTYFQNEAQLDKSGLPSDRFFAERPEGSVSTLKIQRTQQEDSAVYLCASSPFYENTEAFFGQGTRLTVV.

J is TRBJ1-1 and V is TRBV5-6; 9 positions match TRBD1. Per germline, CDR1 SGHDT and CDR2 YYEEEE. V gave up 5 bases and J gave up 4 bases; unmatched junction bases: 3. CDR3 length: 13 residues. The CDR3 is CASRVTGGTEAFF. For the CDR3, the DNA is TGTGCCAGCAGAGTGACAGGGGGCACTGAAGCTTTCTTT.

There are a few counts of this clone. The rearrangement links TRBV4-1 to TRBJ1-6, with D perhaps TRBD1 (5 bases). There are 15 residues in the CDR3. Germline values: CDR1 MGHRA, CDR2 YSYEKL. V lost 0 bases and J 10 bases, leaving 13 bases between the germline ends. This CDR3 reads CASSQDYQGYSPLHF. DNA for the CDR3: TGCGCCAGCAGCCAAGATTATCAGGGTTACTCACCCCTCCACTTT.

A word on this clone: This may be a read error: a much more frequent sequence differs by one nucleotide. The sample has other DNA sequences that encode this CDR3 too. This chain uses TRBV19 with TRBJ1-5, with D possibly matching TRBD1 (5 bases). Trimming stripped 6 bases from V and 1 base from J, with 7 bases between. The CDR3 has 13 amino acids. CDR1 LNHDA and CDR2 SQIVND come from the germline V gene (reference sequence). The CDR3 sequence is CASSRDSNQPQHF. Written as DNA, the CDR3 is TGTGCCAGTAGCCGGGACAGCAATCAGCCCCAGCATTTT.

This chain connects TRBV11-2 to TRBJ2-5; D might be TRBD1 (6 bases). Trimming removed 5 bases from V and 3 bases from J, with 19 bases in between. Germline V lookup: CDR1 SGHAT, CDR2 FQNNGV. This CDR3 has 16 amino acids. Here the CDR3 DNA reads TGTGCCAGCAGCCCCACCGGGACACCAGCAAAAGAGACCCAGTACTTC. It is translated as CASSPTGTPAKETQYF.

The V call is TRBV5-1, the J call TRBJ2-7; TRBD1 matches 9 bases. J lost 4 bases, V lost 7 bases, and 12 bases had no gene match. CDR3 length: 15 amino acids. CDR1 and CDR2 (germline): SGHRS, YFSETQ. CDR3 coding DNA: TGCGCCAGCTACGCCGGGACAGGGATTTCGTACGAGCAGTACTTC. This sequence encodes CASYAGTGISYEQYF.

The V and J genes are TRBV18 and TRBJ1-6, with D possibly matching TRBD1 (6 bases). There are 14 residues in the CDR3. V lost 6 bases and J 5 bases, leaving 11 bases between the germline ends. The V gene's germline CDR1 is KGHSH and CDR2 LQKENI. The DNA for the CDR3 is TGTGCCAGCTCCTCGGGGGGCAATAATTCACCCCTCCACTTT. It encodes CASSSGGNNSPLHF.

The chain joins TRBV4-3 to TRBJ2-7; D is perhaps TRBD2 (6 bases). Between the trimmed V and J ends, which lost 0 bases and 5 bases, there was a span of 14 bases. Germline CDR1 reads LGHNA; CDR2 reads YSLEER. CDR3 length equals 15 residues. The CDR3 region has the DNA TGCGCCAGCAGCCAAGATGCGGGGCAAGGCCACGAGCAGTACTTC. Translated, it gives CASSQDAGQGHEQYF.

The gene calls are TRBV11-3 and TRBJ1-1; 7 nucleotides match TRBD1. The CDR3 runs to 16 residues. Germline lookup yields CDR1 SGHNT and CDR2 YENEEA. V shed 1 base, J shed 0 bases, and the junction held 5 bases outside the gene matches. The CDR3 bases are TGTGCCAGCAGCTTAGGCCCGACAGGGATGAACACTGAAGCTTTCTTT. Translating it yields CASSLGPTGMNTEAFF.

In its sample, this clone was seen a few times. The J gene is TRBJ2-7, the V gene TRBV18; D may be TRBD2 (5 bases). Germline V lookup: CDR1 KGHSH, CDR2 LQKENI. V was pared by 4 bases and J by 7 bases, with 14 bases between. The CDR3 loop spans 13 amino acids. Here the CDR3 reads CASSRGQQGEQYF. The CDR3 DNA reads TGTGCCAGCTCACGAGGGCAGCAAGGGGAGCAGTACTTC.

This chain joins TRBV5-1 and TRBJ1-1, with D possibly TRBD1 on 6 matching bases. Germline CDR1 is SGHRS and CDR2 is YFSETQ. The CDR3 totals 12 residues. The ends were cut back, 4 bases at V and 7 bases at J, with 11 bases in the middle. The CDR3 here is CASSQPTGEAFF. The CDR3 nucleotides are TGCGCCAGCAGCCAACCGACAGGTGAAGCTTTCTTT.

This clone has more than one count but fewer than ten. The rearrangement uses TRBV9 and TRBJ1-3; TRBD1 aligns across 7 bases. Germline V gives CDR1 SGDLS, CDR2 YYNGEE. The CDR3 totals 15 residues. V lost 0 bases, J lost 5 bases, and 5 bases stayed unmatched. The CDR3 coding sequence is TGTGCCAGCAGCGTAGAGGGGGCCGTCCGAAACACCATATATTTT. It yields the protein CASSVEGAVRNTIYF.

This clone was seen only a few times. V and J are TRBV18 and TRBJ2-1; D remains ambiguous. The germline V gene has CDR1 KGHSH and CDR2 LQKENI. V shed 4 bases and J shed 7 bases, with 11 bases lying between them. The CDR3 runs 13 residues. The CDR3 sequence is CASSLRRANEQFF. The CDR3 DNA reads TGTGCCAGCTCACTGCGAAGGGCTAATGAGCAGTTCTTC.

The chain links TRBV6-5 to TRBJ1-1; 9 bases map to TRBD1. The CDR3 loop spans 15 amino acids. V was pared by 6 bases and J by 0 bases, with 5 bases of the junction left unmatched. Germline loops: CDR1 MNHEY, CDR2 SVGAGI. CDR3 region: CASRSGQGLNTEAFF. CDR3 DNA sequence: TGTGCCAGCAGGTCCGGACAGGGGCTGAACACTGAAGCTTTCTTT.

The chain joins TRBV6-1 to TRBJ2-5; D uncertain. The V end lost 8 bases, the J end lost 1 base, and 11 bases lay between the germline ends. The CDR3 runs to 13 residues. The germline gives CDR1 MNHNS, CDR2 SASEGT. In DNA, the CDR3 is TGTGCCAGCCTGTTTACGATCCAAGAGACCCAGTACTTC. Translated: CASLFTIQETQYF.